This TCR beta chain was recorded in a study of blood T cell repertoires in COVID-19. Overall study: T cells, B-cell-depleted T cells, or PBMCs provided the cDNA or gDNA that served as material.

Trimming cost V 6 bases and J 4 bases, with 8 bases left between them. The CDR3 is 12 amino acids. Method: immunoSEQ multiplex PCR; TCRdb's copy keeps in-frame clones and lacks some. The repertoire consists of roughly 400,000 clones, with around 92% occurring once and the leading ten covering about 1.7%. The sample comprised PBMCs or T cells enriched from blood (not recorded which). This receptor was taken from a woman aged 25-40 years who had recovered from COVID-19. V gene TRBV12-3 or TRBV12-4 combines with J gene TRBJ2-3; no firm D call. The CDR3 DNA reads as TGTGCCAGCAGGGAGATAGCAGATACGCAGTATTTT. Translation: CASREIADTQYF.